The clone carrying this T cell receptor beta chain was observed a few times. Its cognate antigen is unknown. The data were taken from a study of cytomegalovirus exposure and HLA in healthy donors. The study's findings and limits: Cytomegalovirus-associated TCR beta chains were listed, numbering around 150. High specificity and sensitivity for cytomegalovirus status were reported for the classifier.

The PCR was carried out with 60 Vbeta primers and 13 Jbeta primers. The repertoire was sequenced with immunoSEQ multiplex PCR; TCRdb's copy has only in-frame clones and lacks some. The sample carries fewer than 200,000 clones, roughly 12% recorded once. Material for sequencing was PBMCs. The TCR comes from a man over 45 in good health and CMV-seropositive.

This chain's CDR3 is CASSLAGTGIFSGNTIYF. CDR3 in DNA: TGTGCCAGCAGCCTGGCCGGGACAGGGATTTTCTCTGGAAACACCATATATTTT. The V gene is TRBV5-6, the J gene TRBJ1-3; TRBD1 aligns across 9 bases. With V trimmed by 4 bases and J by 0 bases, 11 bases remained unmatched. The CDR3 has 18 amino acids. Germline V lookup: CDR1 SGHDT, CDR2 YYEEEE.